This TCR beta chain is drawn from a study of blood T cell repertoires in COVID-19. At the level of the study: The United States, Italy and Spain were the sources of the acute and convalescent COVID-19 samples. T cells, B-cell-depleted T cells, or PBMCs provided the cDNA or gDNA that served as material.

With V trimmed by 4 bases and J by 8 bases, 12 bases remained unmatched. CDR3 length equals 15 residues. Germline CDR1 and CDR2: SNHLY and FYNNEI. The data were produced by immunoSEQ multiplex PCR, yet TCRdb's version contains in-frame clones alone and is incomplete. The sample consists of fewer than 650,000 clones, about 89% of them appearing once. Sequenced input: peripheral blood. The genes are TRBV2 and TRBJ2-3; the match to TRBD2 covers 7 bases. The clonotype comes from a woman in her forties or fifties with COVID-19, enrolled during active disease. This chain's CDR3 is CASSGSSGEAGTQYF. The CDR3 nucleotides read TGTGCCAGCAGTGGGTCCAGCGGGGAGGCGGGTACGCAGTATTTT.